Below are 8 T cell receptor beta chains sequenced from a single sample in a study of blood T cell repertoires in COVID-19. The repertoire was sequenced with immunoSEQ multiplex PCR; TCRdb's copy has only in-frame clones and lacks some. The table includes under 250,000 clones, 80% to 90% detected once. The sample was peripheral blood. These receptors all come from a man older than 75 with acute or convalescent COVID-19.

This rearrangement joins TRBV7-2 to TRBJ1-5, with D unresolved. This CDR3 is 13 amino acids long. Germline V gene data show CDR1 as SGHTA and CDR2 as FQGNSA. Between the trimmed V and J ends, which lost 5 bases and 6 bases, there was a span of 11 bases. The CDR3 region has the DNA TGTGCCAGCAGCCAGTCCCAGTTTCAGCCCCAGCATTTT. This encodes CASSQSQFQPQHF.

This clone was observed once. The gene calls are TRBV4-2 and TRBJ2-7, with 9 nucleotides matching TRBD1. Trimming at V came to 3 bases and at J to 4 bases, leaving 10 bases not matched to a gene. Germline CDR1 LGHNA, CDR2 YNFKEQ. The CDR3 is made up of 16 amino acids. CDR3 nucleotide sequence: TGTGCCAGCAGCCACAATCCGGGACAGGGTTTTTACGAGCAGTACTTC. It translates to CASSHNPGQGFYEQYF.

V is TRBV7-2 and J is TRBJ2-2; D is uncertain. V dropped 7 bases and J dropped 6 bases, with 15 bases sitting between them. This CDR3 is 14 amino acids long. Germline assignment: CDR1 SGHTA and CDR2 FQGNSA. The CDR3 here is CASTQEVIAGELFF. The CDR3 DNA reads TGTGCCAGCACTCAGGAAGTAATAGCCGGGGAGCTGTTTTTT. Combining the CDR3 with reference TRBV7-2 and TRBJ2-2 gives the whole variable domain GAGVSQSPSNKVTEKGKDVELRCDPISGHTALYWYRQSLGQGLEFLIYFQGNSAPDKSGLPSDRFSAERTGGSVSTLTIQRTQQEDSAVYLCASTQEVIAGELFFGEGSRLTVL.

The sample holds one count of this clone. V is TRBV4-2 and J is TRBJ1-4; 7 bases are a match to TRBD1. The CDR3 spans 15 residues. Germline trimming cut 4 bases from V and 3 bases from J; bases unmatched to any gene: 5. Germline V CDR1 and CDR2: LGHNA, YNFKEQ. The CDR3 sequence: CASSPGDRANEKLFF. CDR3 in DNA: TGTGCCAGCAGCCCAGGAGACAGGGCTAATGAAAAACTGTTTTTT.

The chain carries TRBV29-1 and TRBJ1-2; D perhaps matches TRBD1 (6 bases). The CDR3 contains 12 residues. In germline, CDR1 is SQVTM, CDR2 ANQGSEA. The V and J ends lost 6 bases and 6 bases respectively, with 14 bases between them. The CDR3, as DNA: TGCAGCGTCTCCCCAGGGGCTCATGGCTACACCTTC. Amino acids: CSVSPGAHGYTF.

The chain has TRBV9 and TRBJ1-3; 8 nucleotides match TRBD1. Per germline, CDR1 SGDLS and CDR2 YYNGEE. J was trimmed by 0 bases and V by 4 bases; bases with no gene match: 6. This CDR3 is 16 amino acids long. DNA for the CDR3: TGTGCCAGCAGCCTGGGACAGGCCCTCTCTGGAAACACCATATATTTT. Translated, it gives CASSLGQALSGNTIYF.

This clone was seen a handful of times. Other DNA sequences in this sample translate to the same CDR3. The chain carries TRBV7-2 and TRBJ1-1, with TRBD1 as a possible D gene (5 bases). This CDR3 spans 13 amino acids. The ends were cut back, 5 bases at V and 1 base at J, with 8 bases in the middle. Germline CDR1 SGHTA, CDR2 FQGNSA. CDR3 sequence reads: CASSLTENTEAFF. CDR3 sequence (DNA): TGTGCCAGCAGCCTGACAGAGAACACTGAAGCTTTCTTT.

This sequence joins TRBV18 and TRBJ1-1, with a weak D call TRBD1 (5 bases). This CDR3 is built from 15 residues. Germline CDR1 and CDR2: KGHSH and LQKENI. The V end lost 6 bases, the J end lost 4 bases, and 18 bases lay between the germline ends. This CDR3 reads CASSPFDSSGTEAFF. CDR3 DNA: TGTGCCAGCTCCCCTTTCGACAGCTCCGGCACTGAAGCTTTCTTT.